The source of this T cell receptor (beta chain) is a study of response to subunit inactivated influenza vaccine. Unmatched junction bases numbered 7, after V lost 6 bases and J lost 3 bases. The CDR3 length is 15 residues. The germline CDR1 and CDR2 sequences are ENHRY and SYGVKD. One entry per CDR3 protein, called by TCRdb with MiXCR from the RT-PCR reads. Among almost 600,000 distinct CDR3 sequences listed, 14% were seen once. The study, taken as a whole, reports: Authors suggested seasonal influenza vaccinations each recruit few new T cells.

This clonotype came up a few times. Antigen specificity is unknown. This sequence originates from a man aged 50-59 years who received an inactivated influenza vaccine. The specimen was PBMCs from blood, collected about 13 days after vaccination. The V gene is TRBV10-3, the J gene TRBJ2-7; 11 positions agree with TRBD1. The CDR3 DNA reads TGTGCCATCAGACCCGGGACAGGGGGTAACTACGAGCAGTACTTC. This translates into CAIRPGTGGNYEQYF.